This T cell receptor beta chain was obtained from a study of blood T cells in healthy people across ages. With regard to this clonotype: Its antigen is currently unknown.

Study conclusions and caveats: Whereas aged donors had fewer naive CD4+ cells, long-lived donors had more of them and higher diversity.

Germline V CDR1 and CDR2: SGHTA, FQGNSA. J gave up 15 bases and V 2 bases, and 5 bases lay outside the gene matches. The CDR3 extends over 13 amino acids. Primers used in a second PCR of about 7 to 12 cycles were a sample-barcoded 5' primer and a J-beta primer mix. The template-switch adaptor, which had 12 random nucleotides, put a tag on each cDNA molecule. TCRdb re-called the 5' RACE reads through MiXCR, storing one row per CDR3 protein. This sample yields around 1,500,000 distinct CDR3 sequences, of which 42% are seen a single time; roughly 7.7% belongs to the top ten. The donors, all healthy, were Caucasians living in Russia, aged roughly 6 to 100.

Sequenced sample: blood. The rearrangement joins TRBV7-2 to TRBJ2-1; the match to TRBD2 covers 12 bases. The origin of this receptor is a woman younger than 35 in good health. CDR3 nucleotides: TGTGCCAGCAGCTTAAGACTAGCGGGAGTGGGGTTCTTC. The encoded protein is CASSLRLAGVGFF.